This TCR beta chain came from a study of PD-1 blockade in mismatch repair-deficient tumors (dated by TCRdb to 2015 to 2018). Background on the whole study: The trial enrolled some 82 consecutive patients with 12 to 13 mismatch repair-deficient cancer types between late 2013 and 2016, all previously treated and progressing. Tumor-associated T cell clones were tracked in the peripheral blood of patients responding to PD-1 blockade by deep sequencing of TCR CDR3 regions. Results the study describes overall, beyond this receptor: Tumor-resident clones, often undetectable in blood before treatment, expanded rapidly after pembrolizumab and then contracted, generally before radiologic responses.

Library method: the immunoSEQ multiplex PCR assay. Held by TCRdb, this immuneACCESS table contains in-frame sequences only and omits some clones. Under half of the omission traces to an unresolved V gene where checked; the cause of the rest is unknown. The sample records tens of thousands of clones, 70% to 90% of which are singletons. Together, the top ten hold approximately 5% of the sample. Mismatch repair deficiency in every enrolled patient was established by polymerase chain reaction or immunohistochemistry. TCR sequencing was carried out for three patients who responded to pembrolizumab therapy. Pembrolizumab PD-1 blockade was prospectively tested in advanced mismatch repair-deficient cancers, regardless of tissue of origin, in the phase II trial. Serial peripheral blood T cell samples were collected before and at multiple times after starting PD-1 blockade. Blood sampling time points were reported as weeks after the first dose of pembrolizumab.

Note on this clone: No antigen is known for it. Base qualities are not at hand, and no much larger clone is one base apart.

This TCR derives from an adult with mismatch repair-deficient cancer. The sample consisted of peripheral blood, taken 44 weeks after starting pembrolizumab.

The DNA sequence follows: TGCAGCGTTGAAGGACTAGCGGGAGAGAGGACAGATACGCAGTATTTT. Protein translation: CSVEGLAGERTDTQYF. The sequence joins TRBV29-1 to TRBJ2-3, with 12 bases matching TRBD2. After removal of 1 base from V and 3 bases from J, the junction retains 5 bases not matched to a gene. From a lookup of the germline V gene, CDR1 and CDR2 are SQVTM and ANQGSEA. The CDR3 starts with the cysteine, ends with the phenylalanine, and has 16 residues. Only the CDR3 DNA is retained, 48 bases long and in frame from the first base.